This T cell receptor (beta chain) came from a study of shared clonotypes between healthy human individuals. Positively selected for CCR7, the CD45RO-negative cells used as naive CD8 cells excluded terminally differentiated effector memory CD45RA+ cells. In the original processing: ImmunoSEQ supplied junction-only sequences lacking quality scores, so filtering was different. Repertoires were generated with immunoSEQ multiplex PCR, while TCRdb's copy carries only in-frame clones and drops some. The V and J calls and clone size were taken over from that table, and D and trimming were inferred from the DNA. The table lists nearly 2 million clones, 85% to 95% of them singletons. Study-wide points: Naive subsets, compared against memory subsets, generally had larger estimated richness values. Four donors held approximately 4.5% of naive CD4 clonotypes in common.

CDR3 length: 18 residues. V shed 5 bases and J shed 1 base, with 21 bases lying between them. The germline V gene encodes CDR1 SGHVS and CDR2 FNYEAQ. About this clone: Antigen specificity is unknown.

The sample taken for sequencing was naive CD8+ T cells sorted from blood. This chain links TRBV7-6 with TRBJ2-1; D tentatively fits TRBD1 or TRBD2 (5 bases each). The receptor's source is a man younger than 35 in good health. The CDR3 sequence is CASSQWFARDHSYNEQFF. The CDR3 region has the DNA TGTGCCAGCAGCCAGTGGTTTGCACGGGACCATTCCTACAATGAGCAGTTCTTC. Looking up the rest from reference TRBV7-6 and TRBJ2-1 gives the full variable domain: GAGVSQSPRYKVTKRGQDVALRCDPISGHVSLYWYRQALGQGPEFLTYFNYEAQQDKSGLPNDRFSAERPEGSISTLTIQRTEQRDSAMYRCASSQWFARDHSYNEQFFGPGTRLTVL.